These T cell receptor beta chains were read from a single sample in a study of T cells in Graves' hyperthyroidism and ophthalmopathy. TCRdb reprocessed the multiplex PCR reads with MiXCR, giving one entry per CDR3 protein. The sample consists of 490,000 or so distinct CDR3 sequences, approximately 23% of them appearing once. Specimen: blood. The source is an older woman with Graves' ophthalmopathy. The CDR3 runs from the conserved cysteine through the conserved F or W. The D gene is left open where the match is weak. Clone size, where shown, is once, few, many, or a class for clones that have expanded.

j_call | d_call | clone_size | v_call | cdr3_aa | cdr3_nt
TRBJ2-3 | - | - | TRBV30 | CAWKEGEIDTQYF | TGTGCCTGGAAAGAGGGAGAGATAGATACGCAGTATTTT
TRBJ1-2 | - | - | TRBV7-2 | CASSPREPVYGYTF | TGTGCCAGCAGCCCCCGGGAGCCAGTCTATGGCTACACCTTC
TRBJ1-4 | - | - | TRBV6-1 | CVSSDTTMGEKLFF | TGTGTCAGCAGTGATACGACTATGGGGGAAAAACTGTTTTTT
TRBJ2-2 | TRBD2 | few | TRBV7-9 | CASSKAGAGELFF | TGTGCCAGCAGCAAAGCGGGAGCCGGGGAGCTGTTTTTT
TRBJ2-7 | TRBD2 | many | TRBV12-3/TRBV12-4 | CASSLLSGSGTVYEQYF | TGTGCCAGCAGTTTACTCAGCGGGAGCGGAACCGTATACGAGCAGTACTTC
TRBJ2-5 | - | many | TRBV12-3/TRBV12-4 | CASSWRETQYF | TGTGCCAGCAGTTGGCGGGAGACCCAGTACTTC
TRBJ1-1 | - | - | TRBV27 | CASSSADEQVAFF | TGTGCCAGCAGTTCGGCTGATGAACAGGTGGCTTTCTTT
TRBJ1-2 | TRBD1 | few | TRBV6-1 | CASSGGTAFNYGYTF | TGTGCCAGCAGCGGAGGGACAGCCTTTAACTATGGCTACACCTTC
TRBJ2-3 | TRBD2 | - | TRBV7-9 | CASREVGGRDTQYF | TGTGCCAGCAGGGAAGTGGGAGGGCGAGATACGCAGTATTTT
TRBJ2-7 | TRBD2 | many | TRBV11-2 | CASSLGVAGGEQYF | TGTGCCAGCAGCTTAGGAGTAGCGGGAGGGGAGCAGTACTTC
TRBJ2-6 | TRBD2 | few | TRBV19 | CASSIIPGLASPGANVLTF | TGTGCCAGTAGTATAATCCCGGGACTAGCCTCGCCTGGGGCCAACGTCCTGACTTTC
TRBJ2-1 | TRBD2 | few | TRBV20-1 | CSASEAGVGNEQFF | TGCAGTGCTAGCGAAGCGGGAGTGGGTAATGAGCAGTTCTTC
TRBJ2-7 | - | - | TRBV20-1 | CSAPRGEKSYEQYF | TGCAGTGCGCCTAGAGGGGAGAAGTCCTACGAGCAGTACTTC
TRBJ2-3 | - | few | TRBV7-9 | CASSLGGGGPRTDTQYF | TGTGCCAGCAGCTTAGGAGGTGGCGGCCCGAGGACAGATACGCAGTATTTT
TRBJ1-6 | - | many | TRBV12-3/TRBV12-4 | CASSLVVWAGNSPLHF | TGTGCCAGCAGTTTAGTTGTCTGGGCGGGGAATTCACCCCTCCACTTT
TRBJ1-1 | - | many | TRBV28 | CASSGRWRNTEAFF | TGTGCCAGCAGTGGCAGGTGGAGAAACACTGAAGCTTTCTTT
TRBJ2-7 | - | - | TRBV5-4 | CASTYFGKSGEQYF | TGTGCCAGCACCTATTTCGGGAAATCCGGGGAGCAGTACTTC
TRBJ1-4 | - | once | TRBV6-2/TRBV6-3 | CASTRALNEKLFF | TGTGCCAGCACTAGAGCGCTAAATGAAAAACTGTTTTTT
TRBJ2-1 | TRBD2 | - | TRBV7-3 | CASSPTAGGFGRQFF | TGTGCCAGCAGCCCCACCGCGGGAGGGTTCGGGAGGCAGTTCTTC
TRBJ2-7 | - | many | TRBV28 | CASSLRQRQQYF | TGTGCCAGCAGTCTACGACAGAGGCAGCAGTACTTC
TRBJ2-3 | TRBD1 | many | TRBV10-3 | CAIRGDRGSDTQYF | TGTGCCATCAGGGGGGACAGGGGGTCAGATACGCAGTATTTT
TRBJ1-2 | TRBD1 | - | TRBV5-1 | CASSLTGDRYGYTF | TGCGCCAGCAGTCTTACAGGGGATCGCTATGGCTACACCTTC
TRBJ2-1 | - | many | TRBV2 | CASSVPGGNEQFF | TGTGCCAGCAGTGTCCCCGGGGGCAATGAGCAGTTCTTC
TRBJ2-7 | TRBD2 | few | TRBV11-2 | CASTTSGLSYEQYF | TGTGCCAGCACCACTAGCGGGTTGTCCTACGAGCAGTACTTC
TRBJ2-5 | - | - | TRBV30 | CAWSSGLIETQYF | TGTGCCTGGAGTTCCGGACTTATCGAGACCCAGTACTTC
TRBJ2-2 | TRBD2 | few | TRBV29-1 | CSGLISSGRSGELFF | TGCAGCGGCCTTATCTCTAGCGGGAGGAGTGGGGAGCTGTTTTTT
TRBJ2-7 | - | few | TRBV5-1 | CASSSQLTNEQYF | TGCGCCAGCAGCTCTCAATTAACCAACGAGCAGTACTTC
TRBJ2-5 | - | many | TRBV2 | CASMGSLYTETQYF | TGTGCCAGCATGGGATCTTTGTACACCGAGACCCAGTACTTC
TRBJ2-2 | - | few | TRBV5-1 | CASTRTGELFF | TGCGCCAGTACTAGGACCGGGGAGCTGTTTTTT
TRBJ1-2 | - | - | TRBV6-2/TRBV6-3 | CASSYSRGYDGYTF | TGTGCCAGCAGTTACTCAAGAGGGTACGATGGCTACACCTTC
TRBJ1-5 | TRBD1 | many | TRBV7-9 | CASSSDRYQPQHF | TGTGCCAGCAGCTCGGACAGGTATCAGCCCCAGCATTTT